This T cell receptor (beta chain) was recovered during a study of human T cells and chemical hapten exposure. Study as a whole: 2% DPC applied to a 2 cm by 2 cm arm area sensitized donors.

This clonotype has a count of ten or more. TCRdb recomputed calls from the RACE reads with MiXCR, one row per CDR3 protein. The sample consists of around 100,000 distinct CDR3 sequences, approximately 10% of them appearing once. Noted time point: patch test 1, 2 weeks after DPC sensitization. Treatment denoted: therapeutic diphenylcyclopropenone sensitization with weekly scalp DPC. Blood sampling occurred before each patch-test application. There are 18 residues in the CDR3. V was clipped by 3 bases and J by 8 bases; unmatched bases: 13. Sample: whole blood, taken in connection with sensitization to the hapten diphenylcyclopropenone (DPC). V usage is TRBV23-1 and J usage is TRBJ1-6; 10 bases fit TRBD1. TRBV23-1 counts as an open reading frame of uncertain function. The TCR comes from a woman between 40 and 55 years old with alopecia areata. Some clones in this sample may be carry-over from other donors' samples. CDR3 region: CASSHPPRRQGADSPLHF. The CDR3 coding sequence is TGCGCCAGCAGTCACCCGCCCAGAAGACAGGGGGCCGATTCACCCCTCCACTTT.